This TCR beta chain was observed in a study of glioma-infiltrating T cells after dendritic cell vaccination. Looking at the study overall: Patients received autologous tumor lysate-pulsed dendritic cell vaccination between the early 2000s and the early 2010s. Monocyte-derived dendritic cells, cultured about 7 days with IL-4 and GM-CSF, were pulsed with autologous tumor lysate.

PBMC sampling occurred before vaccination, two weeks after the third dose, and at progression. Germline V gene data show CDR1 as SGHTA and CDR2 as FQGNSA. CDR3 length: 14 residues. The junction had 3 bases not matched to a gene; V was cut back by 1 base and J by 4 bases. The primer mix had 60 V beta and 13 J beta primers. Using immunoSEQ multiplex PCR, the repertoire was profiled, and TCRdb retains in-frame clones only, with some absent. This sample carries approximately 82,000 clones, approximately 90% of them seen once, and the ten largest clones take 3.2%. Sequenced material: blood, taken before dendritic cell vaccination. The rearrangement uses TRBV7-2 and TRBJ1-1; 7 bases line up with TRBD1. The sequence derives from a human donor with glioblastoma. For the CDR3, the DNA is TGTGCCAGCAGCTTAGTCACAGGGGTCACTGAAGCTTTCTTT. Translating gives CASSLVTGVTEAFF.